This T cell receptor beta chain derives from a study of identical twins. Trimming took off 0 bases at V and 3 bases at J, with 17 bases between the two ends. CDR1 and CDR2 (germline): SGHRS, YFSETQ. The CDR3 length is 17 residues. TCRdb processed the 5' RACE reads anew with MiXCR; each CDR3 protein has one entry. Of more than 400,000 distinct CDR3 sequences listed, approximately 14% were seen once; the top ten hold around 0.48%. These data also formed part of another study, on yellow fever vaccine responses in identical twins.

The chain combines TRBV5-1 with TRBJ2-3; possibly TRBD1 for D (6 bases). Sequenced sample: CD4+ T cells sorted from blood. This sequence originates from a woman aged 18 to 35 in good health. The CDR3 DNA sequence: TGCGCCAGCAGCTTGGCCGTAGGGGGTGGGTCAACAGATACGCAGTATTTT. Encoded protein: CASSLAVGGGSTDTQYF.